Listed below are T cell receptor beta chains from one sample, sequenced in a study of cytomegalovirus exposure and HLA in healthy donors. Clones were sequenced by immunoSEQ multiplex PCR, and TCRdb holds only the in-frame ones, with some missing. This table has 90,000 to 140,000 clones, roughly 70% appearing once. What was sequenced was PBMCs. The receptor set was obtained from a man aged 35 to 55 in good health and CMV-seronegative. Both conserved end residues are part of each CDR3. D genes are given only for firm matches. Clone size is shown for a subset of rows, as once, few, many or a class of expanded clone.

D: -; length: 13; V: TRBV23-1; size: -; J: TRBJ2-5; CDR3: CASADITEETQYF; DNA: TGCGCCAGCGCCGACATAACCGAGGAGACCCAGTACTTC
D: TRBD2; length: 15; V: TRBV11-2; size: few; J: TRBJ2-1; CDR3: CASSFPSGSYNEQFF; DNA: TGTGCCAGCAGCTTTCCTAGCGGGAGTTACAATGAGCAGTTCTTC
D: -; length: 14; V: TRBV2; size: -; J: TRBJ2-7; CDR3: CASGDRKSSYEQYF; DNA: TGTGCCAGCGGAGACAGAAAAAGCTCCTACGAGCAGTACTTC
D: -; length: 13; V: TRBV7-9; size: -; J: TRBJ2-7; CDR3: CASSSQGSYEQYF; DNA: TGTGCCAGCAGCTCACAGGGATCCTACGAGCAGTACTTC
D: -; length: 13; V: TRBV30; size: -; J: TRBJ1-2; CDR3: CAWSLGGGYGYTF; DNA: TGTGCCTGGAGTCTGGGAGGCGGCTATGGCTACACCTTC
D: TRBD1; length: 16; V: TRBV18; size: -; J: TRBJ1-1; CDR3: CASSPYEGAASTEAFF; DNA: TGTGCCAGCTCACCTTACGAGGGGGCGGCGAGCACTGAAGCTTTCTTT
D: TRBD2; length: 14; V: TRBV9; size: -; J: TRBJ2-2; CDR3: CASSAFSGIGELFF; DNA: TGTGCCAGCAGCGCCTTTAGCGGGATCGGGGAGCTGTTTTTT
D: TRBD1; length: 13; V: TRBV10-3; size: -; J: TRBJ2-5; CDR3: CAISTGGQETQYF; DNA: TGTGCCATCAGCACAGGGGGGCAAGAGACCCAGTACTTC
D: -; length: 13; V: TRBV7-2; size: few; J: TRBJ2-3; CDR3: CASSLNSADTQYF; DNA: TGTGCCAGCAGCTTAAATAGCGCAGATACGCAGTATTTT
D: TRBD1; length: 15; V: TRBV6-5; size: -; J: TRBJ1-5; CDR3: CASSYRDRGHQPQHF; DNA: TGTGCCAGCAGTTACCGGGACAGGGGGCATCAGCCCCAGCATTTT
D: TRBD2; length: 15; V: TRBV2; size: few; J: TRBJ2-1; CDR3: CASSAGLAGIGEQFF; DNA: TGTGCCAGCAGTGCGGGACTAGCGGGAATAGGTGAGCAGTTCTTC
D: -; length: 13; V: TRBV2; size: -; J: TRBJ2-2; CDR3: CASSREKTGELFF; DNA: TGTGCCAGCAGTCGGGAGAAAACCGGGGAGCTGTTTTTT
D: -; length: 14; V: TRBV19; size: -; J: TRBJ2-2; CDR3: CASGQSRSTGELFF; DNA: TGTGCCAGTGGACAGTCAAGGAGCACCGGGGAGCTGTTTTTT
D: -; length: 14; V: TRBV6-1; size: once; J: TRBJ2-3; CDR3: CASSESFGAFTQYF; DNA: TGTGCCAGCAGTGAATCTTTTGGGGCCTTTACGCAGTATTTT
D: TRBD2; length: 14; V: TRBV5-1; size: -; J: TRBJ2-5; CDR3: CASSHRGEQETQYF; DNA: TGCGCCAGCAGCCATCGGGGGGAACAAGAGACCCAGTACTTC
D: -; length: 14; V: TRBV28; size: -; J: TRBJ1-3; CDR3: CASSLGPSGNTIYF; DNA: TGTGCCAGCAGTTTAGGGCCTTCTGGAAACACCATATATTTT
D: TRBD2; length: 16; V: TRBV2; size: -; J: TRBJ2-7; CDR3: CASRPNLAGAAYEQYF; DNA: TGTGCCAGCAGGCCTAACCTAGCGGGGGCCGCCTACGAGCAGTACTTC
D: -; length: 15; V: TRBV2; size: -; J: TRBJ2-3; CDR3: CASRTQGASTDTQYF; DNA: TGTGCCAGCAGGACACAGGGAGCTAGCACAGATACGCAGTATTTT
D: TRBD1; length: 14; V: TRBV5-1; size: -; J: TRBJ1-1; CDR3: CASSRGQGMSEAFF; DNA: TGCGCCAGCAGTCGGGGACAGGGGATGTCTGAAGCTTTCTTT
D: -; length: 14; V: TRBV7-3; size: -; J: TRBJ1-1; CDR3: CASSLSAGGTEAFF; DNA: TGTGCCAGCAGCCTATCGGCGGGGGGCACTGAAGCTTTCTTT
D: TRBD2; length: 16; V: TRBV4-1; size: -; J: TRBJ2-1; CDR3: CASSPELAGDYNEQFF; DNA: TGCGCCAGCAGCCCAGAACTAGCGGGAGATTACAATGAGCAGTTCTTC
D: -; length: 13; V: TRBV6-1; size: -; J: TRBJ2-7; CDR3: CASTGQTSYEQYF; DNA: TGTGCCAGCACGGGTCAAACCTCCTACGAGCAGTACTTC
D: -; length: 15; V: TRBV7-9; size: once; J: TRBJ1-5; CDR3: CASSLQTDSNQPQHF; DNA: TGTGCCAGCAGCTTACAGACAGATAGCAATCAGCCCCAGCATTTT
D: -; length: 15; V: TRBV18; size: -; J: TRBJ2-2; CDR3: CASSPSGRDTGELFF; DNA: TGTGCCAGCTCACCGAGTGGCAGGGACACCGGGGAGCTGTTTTTT
D: -; length: 12; V: TRBV6-5; size: -; J: TRBJ2-3; CDR3: CASRTVPDTQYF; DNA: TGTGCCAGCAGGACTGTCCCAGATACGCAGTATTTT